This TCR beta chain came from a study of regulatory T cells in long-lasting Graves disease. As for the study in general: Patients with persistent Graves' disease had over 5 years of antithyroid drugs and persistent TSH receptor antibodies. Notes on the study in general: Persistent Graves' patients showed a TCR diversity that was lower than that of newly diagnosed ones. Segments TRBV28, TRBJ1-2 and TRBJ2-5 showed preferential usage in persistent disease.

Described time point: persistent/refractory GD, antithyroid drugs over 5 years with positive TRAb. Researchers made the TCR library from RNA that was extracted from PBMCs. iRepertoire HTBI primers and Arm-PCR of CDR3 regions built TCR beta libraries. MiXCR was run by TCRdb on the multiplex PCR reads, yielding one entry per CDR3 protein. The data show 350,000 to 450,000 distinct CDR3 sequences, 20% to 25% seen once. The V gene's germline CDR1 is MDHEN and CDR2 SYDVKM. V was shortened by 3 bases and J by 3 bases, with 18 bases between the two germline ends. CDR3 length equals 16 residues. This clonotype was seen at least ten times. Its antigen remains unidentified.

Sequenced material: peripheral blood mononuclear cells (PBMCs), taken when the disease was refractory, from a patient treated with antithyroid drugs. The J gene is TRBJ2-7, the V gene TRBV28; D is perhaps TRBD2 (5 bases). This sequence originates from a woman aged 40 to 50 with Graves disease. CDR3 sequence: CASSFGEFPMVYEQYF. The CDR3 bases are TGTGCCAGCAGTTTCGGGGAATTTCCTATGGTCTACGAGCAGTACTTC.